The clone carrying this TCR beta chain was observed a handful of times. What it binds is unknown. A single record per CDR3 protein comes from TCRdb applying MiXCR to the reads. The sample lists 560,000 or so distinct CDR3 sequences; 15% to 20% were seen once. These data are taken from a study of T cell repertoires in cytomegalovirus infection. Overall study context: The public TCR beta signatures pointed to both CMV infection and matching HLA type.

CDR1 and CDR2 from the germline V gene are MNHEY and SMNVEV (reference sequence). There are 11 residues in the CDR3. The V end was cut by 4 bases, the J end by 5 bases, with 6 bases between. Whole-study findings and limits: Identification of carriers of CMV plus the relevant HLA was performed using cumulative public TCR beta family frequency. Clonotype analysis showed dominance of the ex vivo response by HLA-C-restricted CMV-specific TCR beta clonotypes.

V and J are TRBV27 and TRBJ2-7; D unresolved. The receptor's source is a human donor in good health (CMV status not recorded). Some clones in this sample may be carry-over from other donors' samples. Sequencing was done on a sample of CD8+ T cells from PBMCs. The DNA for the CDR3 is TGTGCCAGCAGTTCGGGCCACGAGCAGTACTTC. This translates into CASSSGHEQYF.